Given below is one T cell receptor beta chain in context. Its antigen is unknown. After removal of 8 bases from V and 2 bases from J, the junction contained 12 bases not matched to a gene. CDR3 size: 17 residues. CDR1 is SNHLY, CDR2 FYNNEI, per germline. Libraries were prepared by immunoSEQ multiplex PCR; TCRdb keeps only in-frame clonotypes and omits some of them. This table holds 190,000 or so clones, 65% to 85% found once. This sample was taken from a study of cytomegalovirus exposure and HLA in healthy donors. Notes on the study in general: For most TCR sequences rarity was the rule, although some public TCRs occurred in many donors. The classifier reportedly diagnosed cytomegalovirus status with high specificity and sensitivity. 150 to 200 TCR beta chains were listed as cytomegalovirus-associated.

The donors belonged to the roughly 130-subject validation cohort, separate from the roughly 710-subject first cohort. This chain joins TRBV2 and TRBJ2-3; 11 bases are shared with TRBD2. The receptor's source is a woman aged 18-30 years in good health and CMV-seropositive. Sequences were obtained from PBMCs. The CDR3 nucleotides read TGTGCCAGCGGCCGCGGATTTAGCGGGGGGGACACAGATACGCAGTATTTT. This encodes CASGRGFSGGDTDTQYF.